These 20 T cell receptor beta chains originate from one sample sequenced in a study of Ad26.COV2.S vaccination and SARS-CoV-2 variants. Indicated treatment: around 19 received Ad26.COV2.S at low or high dose, single or two shots; 5 received placebo; per-sample allocation not given. Samples were taken on day 63 after the first vaccine or placebo injection. The protocol was immunoSEQ multiplex PCR, while the TCRdb copy is restricted to in-frame clones and leaves out a portion. The profile shows about 390,000 clones, over 80% of them singletons. The material was peripheral blood, obtained in a trial of Ad26.COV2.S vaccine versus placebo. All receptors derive from a person aged 18-60 years who received the Ad26.COV2.S COVID-19 vaccine or a placebo.

This clone was recorded only once. The genes are TRBV4-3 and TRBJ1-4, with D maybe TRBD1 (5 bases). V lost 0 bases, J lost 16 bases, and 24 bases lay in between. The germline CDR1 and CDR2 sequences are LGHNA and YSLEER. CDR3 size: 16 residues. The CDR3 DNA is TGCGCCAGCAGCCAAGAGTATCAGGGTTTCGAGGATGTTCCGTTTTTT. Translating it yields CASSQEYQGFEDVPFF.

The genes are TRBV7-2 and TRBJ2-5; 10 nucleotides line up with TRBD2. Looked up from germline, CDR1 is SGHTA and CDR2 is FQGNSA. The CDR3 spans 16 residues. V lost 1 base and J lost 1; bases outside the gene matches: 3. The CDR3 region is CASSLVASGGQETQYF. The CDR3 DNA is TGTGCCAGCAGCTTAGTAGCTAGCGGGGGCCAAGAGACCCAGTACTTC.

The chain is built from TRBV30 and TRBJ1-1, with D perhaps TRBD1 (6 bases). From germline, CDR1 is GTSNPN and CDR2 SVGIG (reference sequence). V was trimmed by 0 bases and J by 5 bases, leaving 10 bases between them. The CDR3 is 13 residues long. The CDR3 bases are TGTGCCTGGAGTGTAACAGGGATGACTGAAGCTTTCTTT. This translates into CAWSVTGMTEAFF.

Regarding this clone: Other DNA sequences within the sample encode an identical CDR3. This chain connects TRBV9 to TRBJ1-5; D is ambiguous. Trimming shortened V by 0 bases and J by 2 bases, and 6 bases separated the two germline ends. Per germline, CDR1 SGDLS and CDR2 YYNGEE. This CDR3 has 14 amino acids. Written as DNA, the CDR3 is TGTGCCAGCAGCGTAGAAGGCGGCAATCAGCCCCAGCATTTT. Protein: CASSVEGGNQPQHF.

The chain joins TRBV15 to TRBJ1-1, with a possible D match to TRBD1 (6 bases). CDR1 and CDR2 (germline): LNHNV, YYDKDF (reference sequence). The CDR3 spans 15 residues. Trimming took off 1 base at V and 7 bases at J, with 16 bases between the two ends. The chain's CDR3 is CATSRVNRVRIEAFF. CDR3 bases: TGTGCCACCAGCAGAGTGAACAGGGTACGAATTGAAGCTTTCTTT.

The V gene is TRBV6-4, the J gene TRBJ2-1; perhaps TRBD1 as D (5 bases). The germline V gene encodes CDR1 MRHNA and CDR2 SNTAGT. This CDR3 is built from 14 residues. Trimming pared 4 bases from V and 3 bases from J, leaving 10 bases between. The CDR3, as DNA: TGTGCCAGCAGTGTGGACACAGACTACAATGAGCAGTTCTTC. Residues: CASSVDTDYNEQFF.

This clone was recorded once. The V gene is TRBV5-1, the J gene TRBJ2-3, with 8 bases that match TRBD2. With V trimmed by 0 bases and J by 6 bases, 12 bases remained unmatched. In germline, CDR1 is SGHRS, CDR2 YFSETQ. This CDR3 comprises 17 residues. The CDR3 loop is CASSLGPSGSPGDTQYF. The DNA of the CDR3 is TGCGCCAGCAGCTTGGGTCCTAGCGGGTCACCCGGGGATACGCAGTATTTT.

V usage is TRBV7-9 and J usage is TRBJ1-2, with D possibly being TRBD1 (6 bases). The CDR3 runs 14 residues. Germline lookup yields CDR1 SEHNR and CDR2 FQNEAQ (reference sequence). Trimming left V 7 bases short and J 7 bases short, with 19 bases between. The CDR3 bases are TGTGCCAGCACCCTACCGGGCAGGGGTGGTGGCTACACCTTC. It specifies CASTLPGRGGGYTF.

This clone has just a few counts. The V call is TRBV7-2, the J call TRBJ1-1, with D perhaps matching TRBD1 (5 bases). This CDR3 contains 13 residues. Germline loops: CDR1 SGHTA, CDR2 FQGNSA. Trimming removed 0 bases at V and 7 bases at J, with 9 bases between. The CDR3 sequence is CASSLALGVEAFF. CDR3 nucleotides: TGTGCCAGCAGCTTAGCGTTGGGGGTTGAAGCTTTCTTT.

This clone has a handful of counts. The chain carries TRBV18 and TRBJ1-6, with TRBD1 matching 10 bases. Losses at the gene ends were 5 bases for V and 10 bases for J; bases not matched to a gene: 20. The CDR3 covers 19 residues. CDR1 is KGHSH and CDR2 is LQKENI in the germline V gene. The chain's CDR3 is CASSSTKSNPTGGRSPLHF. The CDR3 nucleotides are TGTGCCAGCTCATCGACCAAATCAAACCCGACAGGGGGCAGATCACCCCTCCACTTT.

This chain links TRBV7-9 with TRBJ1-2; tentatively, D is TRBD1 (5 bases). Germline CDR1 is SEHNR and CDR2 is FQNEAQ (reference sequence). The CDR3 runs to 14 residues. V gave up 6 bases and J gave up 4 bases, with 15 bases separating them. CDR3 DNA: TGTGCCAGCAGAAAAGTTCAGGGAAGCTATGGCTACACCTTC. Protein sequence: CASRKVQGSYGYTF.

V usage is TRBV30 and J usage is TRBJ1-6; TRBD1 might be the D (6 bases). Deletions cut 5 bases from V and 7 bases from J, with 12 bases between. In germline, CDR1 is GTSNPN, CDR2 SVGIG (reference sequence). There are 13 residues in the CDR3. The CDR3 bases are TGTGCCTGGGTACAGGGATTCAATTCACCCCTCCACTTT. It specifies CAWVQGFNSPLHF.

This clone appeared once. The chain carries TRBV3-1 (or the pseudogene TRBV3-2) and TRBJ1-2; possibly TRBD1 for D (5 bases). V was shortened by 2 bases and J by 3 bases, with 7 bases between the two germline ends. This CDR3 contains 13 residues. Germline V gene data show CDR1 as LGHDT and CDR2 as YNNKEL (reference sequence). The CDR3 protein is CASSQMGDYGYTF. The CDR3 nucleotides are TGTGCCAGCAGCCAAATGGGGGACTATGGCTACACCTTC.

The rearrangement uses TRBV11-2 and TRBJ1-2; D is perhaps TRBD1 (5 bases). V dropped 1 base and J dropped 4 bases, with 16 bases sitting between them. The CDR3 runs to 16 residues. The germline CDR1 and CDR2 sequences are SGHAT and FQNNGV. DNA of the CDR3: TGTGCCAGCAGCTTAGTAACTACGGGAGGGGTCTATGGCTACACCTTC. Translating it yields CASSLVTTGGVYGYTF.

The rearrangement uses TRBV12-3 or TRBV12-4 and TRBJ1-3; a weak D match, TRBD1 (6 bases). The CDR3 is made up of 11 amino acids. V was shortened by 6 bases and J by 14 bases, with 14 bases between the two germline ends. CDR3 bases: TGTGCCAGCAGCTACGGGACATCCTTATATTTT. The encoded protein is CASSYGTSLYF.

The chain combines TRBV19 with TRBJ1-5, with 8 bases matching TRBD1. Losses at the gene ends were 3 bases for V and 7 bases for J; bases not matched to a gene: 11. The germline V gene has CDR1 LNHDA and CDR2 SQIVND (reference sequence). The CDR3 length is 16 residues. In DNA, the CDR3 is TGTGCCAGTAGTATGAAGGGGACAGGTCGGAGGCAGCCCCAGCATTTT. Translated: CASSMKGTGRRQPQHF.

In its sample, this clone was seen a few times. The V and J genes are TRBV6-6 and TRBJ1-5; D is perhaps TRBD1 (6 bases). The CDR3 spans 15 residues. V was clipped by 6 bases and J by 4 bases, with 16 bases between them. Germline V CDR1 and CDR2: MNHNY, SVGAGI (reference sequence). The CDR3 protein is CASRPDGQINQPQHF. Here the CDR3 DNA reads TGTGCCAGCAGACCCGATGGACAGATAAATCAGCCCCAGCATTTT.

V gene TRBV7-8 combines with J gene TRBJ1-1; D unresolved. The length of the CDR3 is 15 residues. Trimming stripped 0 bases from V and 8 bases from J, with 16 bases between. Germline values: CDR1 SGHVS, CDR2 FQNEAQ. The CDR3 protein is CASSLARTSTSEAFF. CDR3 DNA sequence: TGTGCCAGCAGCTTAGCGCGCACTTCCACATCAGAAGCTTTCTTT.

The rearrangement uses TRBV19 and TRBJ1-2; D gene uncertain. Trimming shortened V by 6 bases and J by 2 bases, and 10 bases separated the two germline ends. Germline V gene sequence: CDR1 LNHDA, CDR2 SQIVND (reference sequence). The CDR3 extends over 13 amino acids. The CDR3 bases are TGTGCCAGTAGACGGACGGTGAACTATGGCTACACCTTC. Translation: CASRRTVNYGYTF.

The rearrangement links TRBV5-1 to TRBJ1-1; D is possibly TRBD1 (5 bases). CDR3 length equals 18 residues. Trimming left V 4 bases short and J 0 bases short, with 22 bases between. CDR1 SGHRS and CDR2 YFSETQ come from the germline V gene. CDR3 bases: TGCGCCAGCAGCCTGGATTCGCAGGGCACGACCATGAACACTGAAGCTTTCTTT. Translating it yields CASSLDSQGTTMNTEAFF.